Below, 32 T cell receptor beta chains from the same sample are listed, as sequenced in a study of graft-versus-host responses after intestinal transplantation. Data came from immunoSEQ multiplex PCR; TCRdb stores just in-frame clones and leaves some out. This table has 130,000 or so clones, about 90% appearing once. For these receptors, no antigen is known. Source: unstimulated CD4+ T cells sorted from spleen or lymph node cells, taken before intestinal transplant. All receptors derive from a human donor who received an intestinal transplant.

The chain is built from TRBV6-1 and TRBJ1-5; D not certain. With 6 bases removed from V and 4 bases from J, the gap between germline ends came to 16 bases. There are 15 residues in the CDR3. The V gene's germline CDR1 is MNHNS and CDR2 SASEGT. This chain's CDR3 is CASRQAGIRNQPQHF. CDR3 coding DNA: TGTGCCAGCAGGCAAGCCGGGATCCGAAATCAGCCCCAGCATTTT.

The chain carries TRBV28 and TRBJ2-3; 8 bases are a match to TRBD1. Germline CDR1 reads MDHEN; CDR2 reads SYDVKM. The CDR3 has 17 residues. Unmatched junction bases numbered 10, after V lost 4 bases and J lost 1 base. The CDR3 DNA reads TGTGCCAGCAGTTCTCTATGGACAGGGACTGGCACAGATACGCAGTATTTT. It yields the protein CASSSLWTGTGTDTQYF.

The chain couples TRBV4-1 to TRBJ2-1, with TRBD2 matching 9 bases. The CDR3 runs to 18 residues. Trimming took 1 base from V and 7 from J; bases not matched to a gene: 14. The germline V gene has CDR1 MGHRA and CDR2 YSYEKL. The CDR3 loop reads CASSQGSRREGGGNEQFF. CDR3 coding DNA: TGCGCCAGCAGCCAAGGATCGAGGCGGGAGGGCGGGGGGAATGAGCAGTTCTTC.

CDR3 loop: CASSPRTSFNEQFF. CDR3 DNA: TGTGCCAGTAGTCCCCGGACTTCTTTCAATGAGCAGTTCTTC. This chain joins TRBV19 and TRBJ2-1; weak D call: TRBD2 (5 bases). This CDR3 spans 14 amino acids. CDR1 and CDR2 from the germline V gene are LNHDA and SQIVND (reference sequence). Deletions cut 5 bases from V and 6 bases from J, with 14 bases between.

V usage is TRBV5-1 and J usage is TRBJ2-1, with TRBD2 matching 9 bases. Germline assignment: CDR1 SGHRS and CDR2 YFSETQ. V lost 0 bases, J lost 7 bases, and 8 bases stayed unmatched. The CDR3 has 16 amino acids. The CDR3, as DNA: TGCGCCAGCAGCTTGGTTAGCGGGAGCTTCGGGAATGAGCAGTTCTTC. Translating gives CASSLVSGSFGNEQFF.

CDR3 nucleotides: TGTGCCAGCAGCTTATCGGGACGGTTGTACCAAGAGACCCAGTACTTC. It codes for CASSLSGRLYQETQYF. The chain combines TRBV7-9 with TRBJ2-5, with D possibly called TRBD1 or TRBD2 (5 bases each). Germline V gene lookup returns CDR1 SEHNR and CDR2 FQNEAQ (reference sequence). The CDR3 has 16 residues. Trimming cost V 2 bases and J 0 bases, with 13 bases left between them. The variable domain in full, completed from reference TRBV7-9 and TRBJ2-5, reads DTGVSQNPRHKITKRGQNVTFRCDPISEHNRLYWYRQTLGQGPEFLTYFQNEAQLEKSRLLSDRFSAERPKGSFSTLEIQRTEQGDSAMYLCASSLSGRLYQETQYFGPGTRLLVL.

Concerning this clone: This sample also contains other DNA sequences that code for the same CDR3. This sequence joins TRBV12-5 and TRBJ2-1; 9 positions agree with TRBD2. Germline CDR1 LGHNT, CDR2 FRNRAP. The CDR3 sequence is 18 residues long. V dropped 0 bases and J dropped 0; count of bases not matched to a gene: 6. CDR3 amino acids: CASGLVGLAGSSYNEQFF. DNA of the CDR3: TGTGCTAGTGGTTTGGTTGGGCTAGCGGGAAGCTCCTACAATGAGCAGTTCTTC.

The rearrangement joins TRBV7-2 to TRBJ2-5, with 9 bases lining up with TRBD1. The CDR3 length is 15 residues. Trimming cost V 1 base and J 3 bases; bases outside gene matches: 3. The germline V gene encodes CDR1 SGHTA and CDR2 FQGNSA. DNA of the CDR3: TGTGCCAGCAGCTTAGGAGGGACAGGGAAAGAGACCCAGTACTTC. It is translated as CASSLGGTGKETQYF.

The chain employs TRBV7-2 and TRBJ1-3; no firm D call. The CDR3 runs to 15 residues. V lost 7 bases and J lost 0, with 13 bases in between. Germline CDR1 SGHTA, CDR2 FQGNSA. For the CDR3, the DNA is TGTGCCAGCAACCCCTCCGGTCTCTCTGGAAACACCATATATTTT. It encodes CASNPSGLSGNTIYF. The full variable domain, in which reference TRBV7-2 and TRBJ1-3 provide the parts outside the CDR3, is GAGVSQSPSNKVTEKGKDVELRCDPISGHTALYWYRQSLGQGLEFLIYFQGNSAPDKSGLPSDRFSAERTGGSVSTLTIQRTQQEDSAVYLCASNPSGLSGNTIYFGEGSWLTVV.

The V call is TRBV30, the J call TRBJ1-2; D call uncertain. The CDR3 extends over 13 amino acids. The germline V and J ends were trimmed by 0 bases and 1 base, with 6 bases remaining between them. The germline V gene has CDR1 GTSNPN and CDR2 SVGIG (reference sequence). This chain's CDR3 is CAWSVGINYGYTF. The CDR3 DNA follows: TGTGCCTGGAGTGTCGGAATTAACTATGGCTACACCTTC.

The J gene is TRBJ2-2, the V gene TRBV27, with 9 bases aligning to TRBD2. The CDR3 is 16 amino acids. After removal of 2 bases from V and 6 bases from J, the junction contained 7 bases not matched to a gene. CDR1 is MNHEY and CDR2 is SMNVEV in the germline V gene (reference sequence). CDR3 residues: CASSLIFGTSSGELFF. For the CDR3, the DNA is TGTGCCAGCAGTTTAATCTTTGGGACTAGCTCCGGGGAGCTGTTTTTT.

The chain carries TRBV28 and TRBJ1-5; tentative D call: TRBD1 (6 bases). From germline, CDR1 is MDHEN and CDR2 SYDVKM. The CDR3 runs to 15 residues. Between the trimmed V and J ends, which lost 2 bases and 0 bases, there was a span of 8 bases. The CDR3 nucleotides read TGTGCCAGCAGTTTAGGGGGGCATAGCAATCAGCCCCAGCATTTT. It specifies CASSLGGHSNQPQHF. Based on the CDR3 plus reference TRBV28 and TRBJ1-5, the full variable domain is DVKVTQSSRYLVKRTGEKVFLECVQDMDHENMFWYRQDPGLGLRLIYFSYDVKMKEKGDIPEGYSVSREKKERFSLILESASTNQTSMYLCASSLGGHSNQPQHFGDGTRLSIL.

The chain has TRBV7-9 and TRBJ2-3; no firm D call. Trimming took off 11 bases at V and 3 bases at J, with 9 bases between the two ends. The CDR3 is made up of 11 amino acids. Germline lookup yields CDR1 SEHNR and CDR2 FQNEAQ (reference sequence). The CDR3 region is CAALVTDTQYF. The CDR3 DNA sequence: TGTGCCGCCCTCGTAACAGATACGCAGTATTTT.

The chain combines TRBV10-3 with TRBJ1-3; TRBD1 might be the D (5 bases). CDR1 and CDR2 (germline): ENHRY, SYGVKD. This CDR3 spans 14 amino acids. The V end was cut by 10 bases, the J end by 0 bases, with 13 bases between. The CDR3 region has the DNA TGTGCCACCCGGGACTCCGACTCTGGAAACACCATATATTTT. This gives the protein CATRDSDSGNTIYF.

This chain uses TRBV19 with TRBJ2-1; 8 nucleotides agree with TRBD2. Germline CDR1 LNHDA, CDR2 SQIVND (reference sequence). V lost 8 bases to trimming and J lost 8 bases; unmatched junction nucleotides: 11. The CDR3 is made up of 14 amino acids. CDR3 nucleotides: TGTGCCAGTTCCGCGGGAGGCCTCGGGGATGAGCAGTTCTTC. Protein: CASSAGGLGDEQFF.

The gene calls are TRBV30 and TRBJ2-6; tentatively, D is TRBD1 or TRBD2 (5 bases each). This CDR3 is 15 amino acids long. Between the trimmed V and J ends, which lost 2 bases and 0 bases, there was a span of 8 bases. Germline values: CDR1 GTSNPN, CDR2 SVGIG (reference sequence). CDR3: CAWSWGTSGANVLTF. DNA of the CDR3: TGTGCCTGGAGTTGGGGGACCTCTGGGGCCAACGTCCTGACTTTC.

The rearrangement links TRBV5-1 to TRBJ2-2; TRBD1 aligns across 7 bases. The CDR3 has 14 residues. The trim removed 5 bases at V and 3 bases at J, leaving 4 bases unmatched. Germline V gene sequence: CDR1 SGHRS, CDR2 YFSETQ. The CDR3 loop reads CASRRDSYTGELFF. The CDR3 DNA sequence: TGCGCCAGCAGAAGGGACAGCTACACCGGGGAGCTGTTTTTT.

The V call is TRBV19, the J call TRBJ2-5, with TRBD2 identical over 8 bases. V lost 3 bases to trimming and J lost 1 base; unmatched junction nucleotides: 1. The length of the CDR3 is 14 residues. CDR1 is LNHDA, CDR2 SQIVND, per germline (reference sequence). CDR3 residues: CASSIGGGQETQYF. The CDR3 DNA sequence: TGTGCCAGTAGTATCGGGGGGGGCCAAGAGACCCAGTACTTC.

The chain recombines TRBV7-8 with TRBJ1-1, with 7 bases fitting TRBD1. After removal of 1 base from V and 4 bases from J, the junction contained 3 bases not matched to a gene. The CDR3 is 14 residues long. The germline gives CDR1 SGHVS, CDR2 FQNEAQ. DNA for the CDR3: TGTGCCAGCAGCTTAGAAGGGGGCTTCACTGAAGCTTTCTTT. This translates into CASSLEGGFTEAFF. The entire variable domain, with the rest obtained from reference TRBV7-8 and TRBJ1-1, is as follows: GAGVSQSPRYKVAKRGQDVALRCDPISGHVSLFWYQQALGQGPEFLTYFQNEAQLDKSGLPSDRFFAERPEGSVSTLKIQRTQQEDSAVYLCASSLEGGFTEAFFGQGTRLTVV.

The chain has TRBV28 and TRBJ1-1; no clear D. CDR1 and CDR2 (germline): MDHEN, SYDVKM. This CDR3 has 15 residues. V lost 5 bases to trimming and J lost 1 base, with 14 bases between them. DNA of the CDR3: TGTGCCAGCAGTGCTCCCCCAGCGGGGAACACTGAAGCTTTCTTT. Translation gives CASSAPPAGNTEAFF.

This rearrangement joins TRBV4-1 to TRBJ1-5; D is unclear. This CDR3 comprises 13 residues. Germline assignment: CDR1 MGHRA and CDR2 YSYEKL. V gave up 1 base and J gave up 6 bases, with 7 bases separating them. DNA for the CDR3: TGCGCCAGCAGCCAAGGAGGTGGTCAGCCCCAGCATTTT. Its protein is CASSQGGGQPQHF.

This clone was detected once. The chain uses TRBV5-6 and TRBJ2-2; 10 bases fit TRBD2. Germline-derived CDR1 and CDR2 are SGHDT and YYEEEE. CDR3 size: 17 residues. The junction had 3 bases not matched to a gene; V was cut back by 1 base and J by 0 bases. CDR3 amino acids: CASSLTGTSANTGELFF. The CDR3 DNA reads TGTGCCAGCAGCTTGACCGGGACTAGCGCGAACACCGGGGAGCTGTTTTTT.

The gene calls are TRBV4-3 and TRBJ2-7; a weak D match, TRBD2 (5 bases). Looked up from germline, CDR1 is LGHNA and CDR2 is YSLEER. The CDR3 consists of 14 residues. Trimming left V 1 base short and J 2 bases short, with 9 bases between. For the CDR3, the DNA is TGCGCCAGCAGCCAAGTGGCACTAGCCTACGAGCAGTACTTC. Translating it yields CASSQVALAYEQYF.

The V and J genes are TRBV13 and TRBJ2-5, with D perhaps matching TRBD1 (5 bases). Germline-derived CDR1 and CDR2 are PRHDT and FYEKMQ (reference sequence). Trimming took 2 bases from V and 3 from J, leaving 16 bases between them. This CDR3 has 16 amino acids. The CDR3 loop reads CASSLRVGVPKETQYF. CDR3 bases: TGTGCCAGCAGCTTACGAGTAGGGGTTCCCAAAGAGACCCAGTACTTC.

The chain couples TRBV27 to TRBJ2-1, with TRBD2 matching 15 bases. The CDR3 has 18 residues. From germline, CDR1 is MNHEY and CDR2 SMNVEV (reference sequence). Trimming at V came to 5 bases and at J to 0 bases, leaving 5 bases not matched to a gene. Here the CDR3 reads CASSTGTSGRSSYNEQFF. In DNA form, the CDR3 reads TGTGCCAGCAGTACCGGGACTAGCGGGAGGAGCTCCTACAATGAGCAGTTCTTC.

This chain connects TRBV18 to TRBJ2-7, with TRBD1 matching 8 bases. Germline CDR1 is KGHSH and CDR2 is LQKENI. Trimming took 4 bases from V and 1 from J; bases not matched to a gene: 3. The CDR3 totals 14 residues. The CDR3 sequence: CASSLQGASYEQYF. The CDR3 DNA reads TGTGCCAGCTCACTTCAGGGGGCGTCCTACGAGCAGTACTTC. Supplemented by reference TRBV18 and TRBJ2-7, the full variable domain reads NAGVMQNPRHLVRRRGQEARLRCSPMKGHSHVYWYRQLPEEGLKFMVYLQKENIIDESGMPKERFSAEFPKEGPSILRIQQVVRGDSAAYFCASSLQGASYEQYFGPGTRLTVT.

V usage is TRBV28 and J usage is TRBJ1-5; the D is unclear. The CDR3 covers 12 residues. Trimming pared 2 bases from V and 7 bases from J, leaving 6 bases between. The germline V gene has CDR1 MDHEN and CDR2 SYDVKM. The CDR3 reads CASSLTKQPQHF. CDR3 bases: TGTGCCAGCAGTTTAACCAAGCAGCCCCAGCATTTT.

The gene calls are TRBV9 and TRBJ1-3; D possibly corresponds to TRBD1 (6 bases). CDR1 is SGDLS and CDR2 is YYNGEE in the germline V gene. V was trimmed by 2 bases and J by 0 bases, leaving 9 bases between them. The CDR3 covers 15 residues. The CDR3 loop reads CASSVGQSSGNTIYF. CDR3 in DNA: TGTGCCAGCAGCGTCGGACAGTCCTCTGGAAACACCATATATTTT.

As DNA, the CDR3 is TGTGCCAGCAGCCAAGCCTTACATGGCGGAGGATCCTACGAGCAGTACTTC. This encodes CASSQALHGGGSYEQYF. The V and J genes are TRBV4-2 and TRBJ2-7; TRBD2 might be the D (5 bases). This CDR3 region has 17 residues. V lost 1 base and J 1 base, leaving 17 bases between the germline ends. Germline V gene data show CDR1 as LGHNA and CDR2 as YNFKEQ.

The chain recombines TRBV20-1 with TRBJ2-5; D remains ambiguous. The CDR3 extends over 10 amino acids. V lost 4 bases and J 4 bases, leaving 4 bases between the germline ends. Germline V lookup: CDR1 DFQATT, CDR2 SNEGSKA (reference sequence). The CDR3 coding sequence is TGCAGTGCTATCTTAGAGACCCAGTACTTC. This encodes CSAILETQYF.

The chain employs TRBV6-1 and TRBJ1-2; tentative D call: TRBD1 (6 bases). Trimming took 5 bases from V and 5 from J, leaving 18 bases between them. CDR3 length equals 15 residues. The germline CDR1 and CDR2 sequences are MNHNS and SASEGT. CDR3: CASSPSGGGWYGYTF. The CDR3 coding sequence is TGTGCCAGCAGTCCCAGTGGGGGGGGCTGGTATGGCTACACCTTC.

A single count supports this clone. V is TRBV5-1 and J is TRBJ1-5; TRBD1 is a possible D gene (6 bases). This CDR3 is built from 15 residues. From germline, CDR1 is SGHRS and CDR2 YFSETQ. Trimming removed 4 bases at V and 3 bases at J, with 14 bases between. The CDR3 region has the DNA TGCGCCAGCAGCCGAGACGGGGGCCCCAATCAGCCCCAGCATTTT. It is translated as CASSRDGGPNQPQHF.